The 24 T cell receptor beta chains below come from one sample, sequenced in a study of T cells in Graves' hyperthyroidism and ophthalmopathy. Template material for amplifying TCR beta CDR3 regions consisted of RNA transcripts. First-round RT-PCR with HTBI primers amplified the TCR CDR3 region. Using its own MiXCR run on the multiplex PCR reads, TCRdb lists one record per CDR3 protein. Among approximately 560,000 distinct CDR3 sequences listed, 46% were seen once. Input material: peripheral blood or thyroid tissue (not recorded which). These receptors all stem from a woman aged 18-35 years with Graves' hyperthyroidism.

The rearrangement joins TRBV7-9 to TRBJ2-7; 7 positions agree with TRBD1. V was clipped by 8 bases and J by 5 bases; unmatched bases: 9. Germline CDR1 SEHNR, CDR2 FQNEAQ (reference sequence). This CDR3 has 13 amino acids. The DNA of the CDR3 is TGTGCCAGCCGGCTTACAGGGGTCAACGAGCAGTACTTC. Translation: CASRLTGVNEQYF.

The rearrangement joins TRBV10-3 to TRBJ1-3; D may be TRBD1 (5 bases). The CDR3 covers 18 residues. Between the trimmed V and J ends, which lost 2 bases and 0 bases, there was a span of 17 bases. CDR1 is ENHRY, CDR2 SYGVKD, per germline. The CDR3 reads CAISEPVGVGTSGNTIYF. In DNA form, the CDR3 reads TGTGCCATCAGTGAGCCAGTAGGAGTCGGGACCTCTGGAAACACCATATATTTT.

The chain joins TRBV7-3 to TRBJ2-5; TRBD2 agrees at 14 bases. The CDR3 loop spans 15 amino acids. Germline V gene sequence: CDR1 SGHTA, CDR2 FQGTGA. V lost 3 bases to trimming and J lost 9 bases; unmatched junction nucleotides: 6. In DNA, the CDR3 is TGTGCCAGCAGCTTGGGGACTAGCGGGAGTCAGGCCCAGTACTTC. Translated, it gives CASSLGTSGSQAQYF.

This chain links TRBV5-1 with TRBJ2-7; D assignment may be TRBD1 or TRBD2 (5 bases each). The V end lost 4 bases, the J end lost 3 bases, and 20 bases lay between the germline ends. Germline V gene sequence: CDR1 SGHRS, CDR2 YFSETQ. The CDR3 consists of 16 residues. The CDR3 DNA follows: TGCGCCAGCAGCCAAGATCGGGGCTTTCTGATCTACGAGCAGTACTTC. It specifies CASSQDRGFLIYEQYF.

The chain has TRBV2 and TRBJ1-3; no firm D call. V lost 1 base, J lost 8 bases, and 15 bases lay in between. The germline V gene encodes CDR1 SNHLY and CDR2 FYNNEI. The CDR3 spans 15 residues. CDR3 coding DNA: TGTGCCAGCAGTGAAGAGGGATTGAATGGCTACACCATATATTTT. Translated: CASSEEGLNGYTIYF.

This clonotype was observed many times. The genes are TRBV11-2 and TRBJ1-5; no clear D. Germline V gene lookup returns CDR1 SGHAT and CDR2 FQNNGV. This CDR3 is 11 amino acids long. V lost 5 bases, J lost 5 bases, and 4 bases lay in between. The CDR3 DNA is TGTGCCAGCAGCCAAGATCAGCCCCAGCATTTT. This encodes CASSQDQPQHF. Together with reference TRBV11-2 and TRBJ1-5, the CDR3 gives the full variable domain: EAGVAQSPRYKIIEKRQSVAFWCNPISGHATLYWYQQILGQGPKLLIQFQNNGVVDDSQLPKDRFSAERLKGVDSTLKIQPAKLEDSAVYLCASSQDQPQHFGDGTRLSIL.

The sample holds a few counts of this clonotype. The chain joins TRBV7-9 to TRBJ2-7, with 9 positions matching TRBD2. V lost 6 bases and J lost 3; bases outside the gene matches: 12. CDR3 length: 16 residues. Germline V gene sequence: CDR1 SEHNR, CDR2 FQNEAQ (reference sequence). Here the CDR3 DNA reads TGTGCCAGCAGGCCTATTCTAGCGGGGCTGGGCTACGAGCAGTACTTC. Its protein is CASRPILAGLGYEQYF.

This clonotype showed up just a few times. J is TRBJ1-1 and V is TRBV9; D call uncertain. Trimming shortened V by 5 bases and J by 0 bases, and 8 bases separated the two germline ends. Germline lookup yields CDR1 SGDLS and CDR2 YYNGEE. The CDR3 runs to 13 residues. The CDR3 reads CASSSFLNTEAFF. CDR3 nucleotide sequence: TGTGCCAGCAGTTCTTTCCTGAACACTGAAGCTTTCTTT.

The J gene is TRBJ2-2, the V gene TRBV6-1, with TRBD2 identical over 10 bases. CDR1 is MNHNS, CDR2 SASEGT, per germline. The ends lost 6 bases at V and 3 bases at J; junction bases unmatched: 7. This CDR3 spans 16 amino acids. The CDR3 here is CASSRRTSGYTGELFF. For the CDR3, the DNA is TGTGCCAGCAGCCGACGGACTAGCGGATACACCGGGGAGCTGTTTTTT.

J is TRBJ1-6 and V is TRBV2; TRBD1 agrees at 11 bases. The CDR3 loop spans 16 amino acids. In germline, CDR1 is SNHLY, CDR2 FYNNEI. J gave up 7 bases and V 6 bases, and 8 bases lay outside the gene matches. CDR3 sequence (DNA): TGTGCCAGCAGCCGGGACAGGGGGGGGTACAATTCACCCCTCCACTTT. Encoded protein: CASSRDRGGYNSPLHF. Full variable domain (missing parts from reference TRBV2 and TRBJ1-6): EPEVTQTPSHQVTQMGQEVILRCVPISNHLYFYWYRQILGQKVEFLVSFYNNEISEKSEIFDDQFSVERPDGSNFTLKIRSTKLEDSAMYFCASSRDRGGYNSPLHFGNGTRLTVT.

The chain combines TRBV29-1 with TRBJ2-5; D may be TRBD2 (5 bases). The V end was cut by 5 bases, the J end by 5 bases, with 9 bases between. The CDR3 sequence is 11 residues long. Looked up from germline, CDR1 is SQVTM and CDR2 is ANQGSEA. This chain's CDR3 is CSVRWEETQYF. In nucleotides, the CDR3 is TGCAGCGTTAGGTGGGAGGAGACCCAGTACTTC.

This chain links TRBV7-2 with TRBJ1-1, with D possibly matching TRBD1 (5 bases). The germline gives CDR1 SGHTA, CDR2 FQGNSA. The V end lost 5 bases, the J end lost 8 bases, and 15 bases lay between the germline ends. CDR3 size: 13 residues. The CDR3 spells CASSPGGSWEAFF. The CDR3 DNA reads TGTGCCAGCAGCCCGGGGGGGAGCTGGGAAGCTTTCTTT.

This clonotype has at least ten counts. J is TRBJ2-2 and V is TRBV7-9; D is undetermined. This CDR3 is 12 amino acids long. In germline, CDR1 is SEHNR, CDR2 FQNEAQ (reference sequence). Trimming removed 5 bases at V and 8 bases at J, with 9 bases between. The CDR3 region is CASSRPGGELFF. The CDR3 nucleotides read TGTGCCAGCAGCAGACCGGGTGGGGAGCTGTTTTTT.

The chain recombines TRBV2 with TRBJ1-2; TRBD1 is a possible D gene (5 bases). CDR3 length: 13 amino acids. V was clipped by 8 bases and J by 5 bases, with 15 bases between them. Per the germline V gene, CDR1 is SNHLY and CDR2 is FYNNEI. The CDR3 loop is CASPRGHPYGYTF. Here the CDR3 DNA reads TGTGCCAGCCCCAGAGGACACCCATATGGCTACACCTTC.

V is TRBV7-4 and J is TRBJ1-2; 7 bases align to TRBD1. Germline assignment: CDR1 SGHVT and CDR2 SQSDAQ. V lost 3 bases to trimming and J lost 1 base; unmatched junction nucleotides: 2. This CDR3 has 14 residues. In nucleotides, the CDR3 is TGTGCCAGCAGCTTGGGGACAGTTAACTATGGCTACACCTTC. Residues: CASSLGTVNYGYTF.

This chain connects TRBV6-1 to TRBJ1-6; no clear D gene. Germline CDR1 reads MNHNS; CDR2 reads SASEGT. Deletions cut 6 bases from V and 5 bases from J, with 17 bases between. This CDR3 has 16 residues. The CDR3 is CASSPPRAANNSPLHF. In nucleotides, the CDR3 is TGTGCCAGCAGCCCCCCTAGGGCGGCGAATAATTCACCCCTCCACTTT.

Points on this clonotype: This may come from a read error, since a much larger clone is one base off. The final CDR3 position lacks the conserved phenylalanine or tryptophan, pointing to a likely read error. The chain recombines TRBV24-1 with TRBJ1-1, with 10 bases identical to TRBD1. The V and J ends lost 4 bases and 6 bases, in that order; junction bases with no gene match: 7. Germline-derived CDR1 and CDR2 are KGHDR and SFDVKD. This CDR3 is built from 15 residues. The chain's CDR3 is CATSESGTGVAEAFS. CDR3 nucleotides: TGTGCCACCAGTGAGTCCGGGACAGGGGTGGCTGAAGCTTTCTCT.

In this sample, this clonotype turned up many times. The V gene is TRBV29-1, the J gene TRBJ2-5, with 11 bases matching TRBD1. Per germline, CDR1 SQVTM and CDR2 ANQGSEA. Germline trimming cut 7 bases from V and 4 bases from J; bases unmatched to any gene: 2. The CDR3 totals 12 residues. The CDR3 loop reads CSADRGRETQYF. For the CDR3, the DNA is TGCAGCGCGGACAGGGGGCGAGAGACCCAGTACTTC.

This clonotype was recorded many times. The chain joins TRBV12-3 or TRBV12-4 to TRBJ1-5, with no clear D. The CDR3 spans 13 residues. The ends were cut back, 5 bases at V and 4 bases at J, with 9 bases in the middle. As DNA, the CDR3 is TGTGCCAGCAGTCCCTCGTATAATCAGCCCCAGCATTTT. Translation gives CASSPSYNQPQHF.

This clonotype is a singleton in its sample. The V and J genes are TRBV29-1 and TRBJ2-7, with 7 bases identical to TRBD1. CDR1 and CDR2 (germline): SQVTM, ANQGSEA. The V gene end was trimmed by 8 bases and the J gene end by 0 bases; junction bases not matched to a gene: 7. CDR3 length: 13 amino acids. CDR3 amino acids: CSLFQGVSYEQYF. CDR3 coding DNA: TGCAGCTTGTTTCAGGGGGTCTCCTACGAGCAGTACTTC.

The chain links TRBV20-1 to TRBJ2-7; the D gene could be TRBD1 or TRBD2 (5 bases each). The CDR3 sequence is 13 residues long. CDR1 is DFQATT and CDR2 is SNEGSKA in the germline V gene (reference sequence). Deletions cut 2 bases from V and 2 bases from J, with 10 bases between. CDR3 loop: CSARSEGTYEQYF. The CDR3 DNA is TGCAGTGCTAGAAGCGAGGGGACCTACGAGCAGTACTTC.

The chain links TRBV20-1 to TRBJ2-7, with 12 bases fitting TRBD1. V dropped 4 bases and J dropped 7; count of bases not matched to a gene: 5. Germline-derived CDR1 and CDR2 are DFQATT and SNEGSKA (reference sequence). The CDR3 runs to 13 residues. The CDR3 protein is CSATGTGGHEQYF. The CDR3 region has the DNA TGCAGTGCTACCGGGACAGGGGGCCATGAGCAGTACTTC.

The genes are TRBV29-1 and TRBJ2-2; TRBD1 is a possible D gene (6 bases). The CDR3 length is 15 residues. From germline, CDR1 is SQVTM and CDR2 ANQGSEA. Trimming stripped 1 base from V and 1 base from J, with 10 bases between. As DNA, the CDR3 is TGCAGCGTTGAAGGTCCGACAGGGAACACCGGGGAGCTGTTTTTT. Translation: CSVEGPTGNTGELFF.

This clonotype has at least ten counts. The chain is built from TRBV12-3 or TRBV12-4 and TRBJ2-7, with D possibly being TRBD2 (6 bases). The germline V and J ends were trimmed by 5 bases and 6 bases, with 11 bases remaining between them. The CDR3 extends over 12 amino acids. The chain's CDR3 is CASSPRESEQYF. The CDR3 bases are TGTGCCAGCAGTCCACGGGAGTCCGAGCAGTACTTC.